This T cell receptor beta chain was identified during a study of spatial heterogeneity in lung cancer. Turning to the study itself: When follow-up PBMC samples existed, they were sequenced (at a median of about 2 years after resection). Combinations of a unique TCR and a UMI were tallied in raw reads, and on average each appeared more than ten times. Whole-study findings and limits: Expanded tumor TCRs that were ubiquitous appeared in blood more at resection than follow-up.

Turning to this clonotype: Its specificity is not known.

This sample's time point: blood at routine non-recurrence follow-up after resection. On each TCR cDNA molecule, a unique molecular identifier was present. MiXCR, applied by TCRdb to the 5' RACE reads, yields one record per CDR3 protein. The table includes over 15,000 distinct CDR3 sequences, 19% detected once. The V end was cut by 3 bases, the J end by 0 bases, with 12 bases between. Germline CDR1 and CDR2: MDHEN and SYDVKM. The CDR3 consists of 16 residues. The clonotype was recovered from a male donor with early-stage non-small cell lung cancer. The V call is TRBV28, the J call TRBJ2-1; no clear D. Sequences were derived from PBMCs, sampled at follow-up. The CDR3 is CASSLVTSSSYNEQFF. In nucleotides, the CDR3 is TGTGCCAGCAGTTTGGTGACATCAAGCTCCTACAATGAGCAGTTCTTC.